Each of the 14 T cell receptor beta chains below was sequenced from the same sample in a study of cytomegalovirus exposure and HLA in healthy donors (dated by TCRdb to about 2017). The library was prepared using the immunoSEQ multiplex PCR assay. The multiplex PCR relied on a mix of 60 forward primers for TCR Vbeta segments and 13 reverse primers for TCR Jbeta segments. As stored in TCRdb, this immuneACCESS dataset retains in-frame rearrangements with V and J assigned. A fraction of the clones does not appear; measured against another copy, unresolved V genes explain less than half of the discrepancy, and the remainder lacks a known reason. The sample profile shows 150,000 or so clones; roughly 77% of them were found once. The ten largest account for about 3.5% of the sample. The sequencing input was PBMCs. These receptor sequences come from a man aged 35 to 55 in good health and CMV-seronegative.

The chain recombines TRBV19 with TRBJ2-2; TRBD2 agrees at 10 bases. The CDR3 is 16 residues long. V gave up 6 bases and J gave up 1 base; unmatched junction bases: 5. The germline V gene has CDR1 LNHDA and CDR2 SQIVND (reference sequence). The CDR3 reads CASRGRLAGNTGELFF. DNA of the CDR3: TGTGCCAGTAGGGGAAGACTAGCGGGGAACACCGGGGAGCTGTTTTTT. Full variable domain (missing parts from reference TRBV19 and TRBJ2-2): DGGITQSPKYLFRKEGQNVTLSCEQNLNHDAMYWYRQDPGQGLRLIYYSQIVNDFQKGDIAEGYSVSREKKESFPLTVTSAQKNPTAFYLCASRGRLAGNTGELFFGEGSRLTVL.

This chain uses TRBV4-1 with TRBJ1-4; 7 bases are shared with TRBD1. The CDR3 has 15 amino acids. After removal of 1 base from V and 8 bases from J, the junction contained 7 bases not matched to a gene. The germline CDR1 and CDR2 sequences are MGHRA and YSYEKL. CDR3 in amino acids: CASSQVNRGREKLFF. The CDR3 nucleotides read TGCGCCAGCAGCCAAGTAAACAGGGGAAGGGAAAAACTGTTTTTT.

The V and J genes are TRBV5-1 and TRBJ2-2; a possible D gene is TRBD1 (5 bases). Germline V gene lookup returns CDR1 SGHRS and CDR2 YFSETQ. CDR3 length: 14 residues. Trimming cost V 4 bases and J 4 bases, with 11 bases left between them. The CDR3 region has the DNA TGCGCCAGCAGCGTAACAGGAGCCACCGGGGAGCTGTTTTTT. Amino acids: CASSVTGATGELFF. The complete variable domain, with remaining parts taken from reference TRBV5-1 and TRBJ2-2, reads KAGVTQTPRYLIKTRGQQVTLSCSPISGHRSVSWYQQTPGQGLQFLFEYFSETQRNKGNFPGRFSGRQFSNSRSEMNVSTLELGDSALYLCASSVTGATGELFFGEGSRLTVL.

The rearrangement uses TRBV7-7 and TRBJ1-3, with 9 bases fitting TRBD1. J lost 4 bases, V lost 4 bases, and 5 bases had no gene match. This CDR3 region has 15 residues. Germline CDR1 SSHAT, CDR2 FNYEAQ (reference sequence). CDR3 nucleotide sequence: TGTGCCAGCAGCTCCGGGACAGGGACAGGAAACACCATATATTTT. Residues: CASSSGTGTGNTIYF.

V is TRBV7-2 and J is TRBJ1-6; a possible D gene is TRBD1 (5 bases). The V end was cut by 3 bases, the J end by 7 bases, with 13 bases between. The germline gives CDR1 SGHTA, CDR2 FQGNSA. The CDR3 sequence is 15 residues long. The CDR3 here is CASSLQGSGNSPLHF. In DNA, the CDR3 is TGTGCCAGCAGCTTGCAGGGATCAGGAAATTCACCCCTCCACTTT.

The CDR3 bases are TGTGCCAGCAGCTCCAGGGAGGAAGATGAAAAACTGTTTTTT. It encodes CASSSREEDEKLFF. The V call is TRBV7-8, the J call TRBJ1-4, with D perhaps TRBD1 (5 bases). V lost 4 bases, J lost 6 bases, and 12 bases lay in between. The length of the CDR3 is 14 residues. CDR1 and CDR2 (germline): SGHVS, FQNEAQ.

This clone showed up many times. V is TRBV6-1 and J is TRBJ2-7; 9 bases line up with TRBD2. Unmatched junction bases numbered 7, after V lost 2 bases and J lost 5 bases. Germline V CDR1 and CDR2: MNHNS, SASEGT. The CDR3 runs 15 residues. CDR3 DNA sequence: TGTGCCAGCAGTGAAAACGCGGGGGGGCCTGACGAGCAGTACTTC. Its protein product is CASSENAGGPDEQYF.

V gene TRBV18 combines with J gene TRBJ1-2; D call uncertain. There are 17 residues in the CDR3. Trimming shortened V by 3 bases and J by 4 bases, and 21 bases separated the two germline ends. The germline gives CDR1 KGHSH, CDR2 LQKENI. The DNA for the CDR3 is TGTGCCAGCTCACCGTTGGGTAGTCTACAGTTAACCTATGGCTACACCTTC. It is translated as CASSPLGSLQLTYGYTF.

The genes are TRBV6-5 and TRBJ1-3, with 9 positions matching TRBD1. The CDR3 covers 15 residues. Trimming took 5 bases from V and 0 from J; bases not matched to a gene: 2. CDR1 MNHEY and CDR2 SVGAGI come from the germline V gene. For the CDR3, the DNA is TGTGCCAGCAGTAGGACAGGGGACTCTGGAAACACCATATATTTT. It translates to CASSRTGDSGNTIYF.

This chain joins TRBV2 and TRBJ2-7, with TRBD1 matching over 11 bases. V trimming: 8 bases; J trimming: 2 bases; junction bases outside the gene matches: 2. Germline assignment: CDR1 SNHLY and CDR2 FYNNEI. The CDR3 is made up of 13 amino acids. The CDR3 here is CASAGQGAYEQYF. CDR3 nucleotide sequence: TGTGCCAGCGCGGGACAGGGGGCCTACGAGCAGTACTTC.

This clone appeared a few times. The chain couples TRBV5-6 to TRBJ1-1, with 9 bases aligning to TRBD1. The CDR3 is 15 residues long. J gave up 4 bases and V 0 bases, and 4 bases lay outside the gene matches. Germline V CDR1 and CDR2: SGHDT, YYEEEE. The CDR3: CASSLDPTGGTEAFF. The CDR3 DNA follows: TGTGCCAGCAGCTTGGACCCGACAGGGGGCACTGAAGCTTTCTTT.

The J gene is TRBJ2-3, the V gene TRBV7-2; 12 nucleotides line up with TRBD2. Germline trimming cut 6 bases from V and 7 bases from J; bases unmatched to any gene: 8. Germline-derived CDR1 and CDR2 are SGHTA and FQGNSA. The CDR3 is made up of 15 amino acids. The CDR3 protein is CASRPPSGGAYTQYF. The CDR3 DNA follows: TGTGCCAGCAGACCACCTAGCGGGGGGGCGTATACGCAGTATTTT.

A few counts support this clone. The rearrangement links TRBV5-6 to TRBJ1-1, with 8 bases that match TRBD1. After removal of 3 bases from V and 0 bases from J, the junction contained 4 bases not matched to a gene. The CDR3 totals 15 residues. In germline, CDR1 is SGHDT, CDR2 YYEEEE. The CDR3: CASSYGQGVNTEAFF. CDR3 bases: TGTGCCAGCAGCTACGGACAGGGTGTGAACACTGAAGCTTTCTTT.

The gene calls are TRBV4-2 and TRBJ2-3; the match to TRBD2 covers 14 bases. Per the germline V gene, CDR1 is LGHNA and CDR2 is YNFKEQ. The CDR3 length is 19 residues. Trimming removed 2 bases from V and 5 bases from J; junction bases left unmatched: 12. CDR3 in amino acids: CASSQLGTSGGGDLDTQYF. The CDR3 DNA reads as TGTGCCAGCAGCCAACTAGGGACTAGCGGGGGAGGTGATCTAGATACGCAGTATTTT.